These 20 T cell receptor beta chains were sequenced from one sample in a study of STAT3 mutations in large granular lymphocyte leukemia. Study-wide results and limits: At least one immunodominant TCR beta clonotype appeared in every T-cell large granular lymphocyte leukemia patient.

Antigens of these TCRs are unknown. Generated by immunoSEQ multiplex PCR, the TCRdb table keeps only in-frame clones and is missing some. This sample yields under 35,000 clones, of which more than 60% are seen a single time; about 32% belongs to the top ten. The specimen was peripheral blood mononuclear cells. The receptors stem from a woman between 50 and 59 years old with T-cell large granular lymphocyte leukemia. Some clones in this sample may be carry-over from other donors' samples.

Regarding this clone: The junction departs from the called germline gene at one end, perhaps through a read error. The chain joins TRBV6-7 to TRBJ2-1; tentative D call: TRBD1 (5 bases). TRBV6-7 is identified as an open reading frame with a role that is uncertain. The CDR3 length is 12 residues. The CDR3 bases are TGTGCCAGCAGTCACTCCCAGGGTGAGCAGTTCTTC. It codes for CASSHSQGEQFF.

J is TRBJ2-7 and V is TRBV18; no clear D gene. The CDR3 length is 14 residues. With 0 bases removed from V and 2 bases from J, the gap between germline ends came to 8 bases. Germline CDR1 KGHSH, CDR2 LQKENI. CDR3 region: CASSPPRPPYEQYF. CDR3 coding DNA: TGTGCCAGCTCACCACCTCGCCCGCCCTACGAGCAGTACTTC.

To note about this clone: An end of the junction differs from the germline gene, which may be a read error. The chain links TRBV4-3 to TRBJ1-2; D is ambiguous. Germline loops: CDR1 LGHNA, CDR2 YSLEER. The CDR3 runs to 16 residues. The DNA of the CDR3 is TGCGCCAGCAGCCAAGCTCTCCAGACGGCTAAGTATGGCTACACCTTC. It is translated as CASSQALQTAKYGYTF.

The CDR3 coding sequence is TGCGCCAGCAGCCAACGGACAGGACTAGCGGGAGCAGCCGAGCAGTACTTC. It is translated as CASSQRTGLAGAAEQYF. This rearrangement joins TRBV4-1 to TRBJ2-7; 13 nucleotides align to TRBD2. Germline loops: CDR1 MGHRA, CDR2 YSYEKL. The J segment lost 6 bases and the V segment lost 2 bases, leaving 10 bases of the junction unmatched. This CDR3 contains 17 residues.

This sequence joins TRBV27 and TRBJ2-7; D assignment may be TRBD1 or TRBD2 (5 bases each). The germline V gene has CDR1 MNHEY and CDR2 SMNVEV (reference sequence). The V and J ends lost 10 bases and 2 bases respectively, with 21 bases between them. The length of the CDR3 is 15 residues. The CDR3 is CATAIEPGRAYEQYF. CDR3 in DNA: TGTGCCACCGCGATCGAACCGGGACGGGCCTACGAGCAGTACTTC.

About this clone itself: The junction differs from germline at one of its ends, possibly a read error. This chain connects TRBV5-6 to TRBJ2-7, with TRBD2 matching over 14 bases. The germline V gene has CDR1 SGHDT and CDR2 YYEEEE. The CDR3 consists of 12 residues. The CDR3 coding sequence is TGTGCCAGCAGTCGGGGGGGACTAGCGGGAGTATTC. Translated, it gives CASSRGGLAGVF.

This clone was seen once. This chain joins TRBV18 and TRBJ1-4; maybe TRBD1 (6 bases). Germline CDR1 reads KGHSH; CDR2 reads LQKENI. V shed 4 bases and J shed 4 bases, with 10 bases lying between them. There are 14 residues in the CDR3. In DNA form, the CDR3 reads TGTGCCAGCTCACGACAGGCTGGTAATGAAAAACTGTTTTTT. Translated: CASSRQAGNEKLFF.

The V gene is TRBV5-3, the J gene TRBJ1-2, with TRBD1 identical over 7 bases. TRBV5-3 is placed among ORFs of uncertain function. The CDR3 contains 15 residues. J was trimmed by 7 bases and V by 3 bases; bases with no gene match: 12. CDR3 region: CARSSGRQGLSGYTF. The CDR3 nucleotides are TGTGCCAGAAGCTCGGGGAGACAGGGTTTAAGTGGCTACACCTTC.

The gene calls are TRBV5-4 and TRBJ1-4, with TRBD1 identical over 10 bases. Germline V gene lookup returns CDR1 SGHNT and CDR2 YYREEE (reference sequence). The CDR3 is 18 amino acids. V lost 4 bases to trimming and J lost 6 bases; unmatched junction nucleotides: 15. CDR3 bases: TGTGCCAGCAGCCGAGATGGGGGACAGGGGATAAGGGATGAAAAACTGTTTTTT. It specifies CASSRDGGQGIRDEKLFF.

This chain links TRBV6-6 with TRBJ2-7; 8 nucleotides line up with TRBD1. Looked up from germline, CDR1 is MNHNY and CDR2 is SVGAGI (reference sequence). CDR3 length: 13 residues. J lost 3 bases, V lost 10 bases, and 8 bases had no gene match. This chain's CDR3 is CATDRGKSYEQYF. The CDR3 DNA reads TGTGCCACCGACAGGGGAAAGAGCTACGAGCAGTACTTC.

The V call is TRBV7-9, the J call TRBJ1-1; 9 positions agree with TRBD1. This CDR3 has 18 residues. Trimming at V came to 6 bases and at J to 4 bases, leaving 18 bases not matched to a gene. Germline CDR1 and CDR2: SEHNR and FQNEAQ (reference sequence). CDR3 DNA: TGTGCCAGCAGGAAAAGAGGCCACTCGGGGACAGGGAGCACTGAAGCTTTCTTT. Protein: CASRKRGHSGTGSTEAFF.

The CDR3 nucleotides are TGTGCCAGCTTCCCCGGAAGGGTCGCGGGAGAGCAGTACTTC. Protein product: CASFPGRVAGEQYF. V and J are TRBV28 and TRBJ2-7; D possibly corresponds to TRBD2 (6 bases). The V and J ends lost 8 bases and 7 bases respectively, with 21 bases between them. Per the germline V gene, CDR1 is MDHEN and CDR2 is SYDVKM. There are 14 residues in the CDR3.

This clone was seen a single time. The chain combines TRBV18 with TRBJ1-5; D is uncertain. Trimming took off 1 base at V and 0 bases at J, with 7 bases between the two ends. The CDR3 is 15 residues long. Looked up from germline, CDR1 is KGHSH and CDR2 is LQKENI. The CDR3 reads CASSPLGYSNQPQHF. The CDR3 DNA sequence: TGTGCCAGCTCACCACTGGGGTATAGCAATCAGCCCCAGCATTTT.

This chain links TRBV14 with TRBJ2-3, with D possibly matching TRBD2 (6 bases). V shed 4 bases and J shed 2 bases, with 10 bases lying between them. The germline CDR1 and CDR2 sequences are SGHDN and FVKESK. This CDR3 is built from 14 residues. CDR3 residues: CASSLAEFTDTQYF. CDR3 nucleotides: TGTGCCAGCAGCCTAGCGGAGTTCACAGATACGCAGTATTTT. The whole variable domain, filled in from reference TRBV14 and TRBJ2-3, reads EAGVTQFPSHSVIEKGQTVTLRCDPISGHDNLYWYRRVMGKEIKFLLHFVKESKQDESGMPNNRFLAERTGGTYSTLKVQPAELEDSGVYFCASSLAEFTDTQYFGPGTRLTVL.

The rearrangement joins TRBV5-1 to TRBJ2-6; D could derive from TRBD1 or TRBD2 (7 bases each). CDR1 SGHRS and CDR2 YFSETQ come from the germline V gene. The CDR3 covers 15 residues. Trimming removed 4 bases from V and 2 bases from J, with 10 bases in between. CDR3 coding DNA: TGCGCCAGCAGCCCAGGGGGGGCTGGGGCCAACGTCCTGACTTTC. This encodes CASSPGGAGANVLTF.

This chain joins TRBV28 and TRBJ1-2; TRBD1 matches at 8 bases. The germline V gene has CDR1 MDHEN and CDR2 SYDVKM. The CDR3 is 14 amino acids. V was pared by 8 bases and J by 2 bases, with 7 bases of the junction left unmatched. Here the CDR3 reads CASAVRQGNYGYTF. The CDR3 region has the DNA TGTGCCAGCGCCGTACGACAGGGGAACTATGGCTACACCTTC.

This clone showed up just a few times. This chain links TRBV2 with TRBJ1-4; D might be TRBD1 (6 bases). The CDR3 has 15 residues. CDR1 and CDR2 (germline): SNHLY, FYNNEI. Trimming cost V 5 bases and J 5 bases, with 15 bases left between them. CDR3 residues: CASSKQGSPNEKLFF. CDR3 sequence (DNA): TGTGCCAGCAGTAAACAGGGAAGCCCGAATGAAAAACTGTTTTTT.

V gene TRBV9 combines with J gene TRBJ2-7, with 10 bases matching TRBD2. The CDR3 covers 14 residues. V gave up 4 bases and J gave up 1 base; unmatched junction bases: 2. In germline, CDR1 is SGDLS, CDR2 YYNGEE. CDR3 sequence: CASSLAGASYEQYF. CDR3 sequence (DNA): TGTGCCAGCAGCCTAGCGGGAGCTTCCTACGAGCAGTACTTC.

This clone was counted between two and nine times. CDR3 sequence reads: CAISGGGYYGYTF. CDR3 in DNA: TGTGCCATCAGTGGAGGAGGGTACTATGGCTACACCTTC. J is TRBJ1-2 and V is TRBV10-3; the D is unclear. Germline V lookup: CDR1 ENHRY, CDR2 SYGVKD. Trimming removed 4 bases at V and 3 bases at J, with 9 bases between. This CDR3 is 13 amino acids long.

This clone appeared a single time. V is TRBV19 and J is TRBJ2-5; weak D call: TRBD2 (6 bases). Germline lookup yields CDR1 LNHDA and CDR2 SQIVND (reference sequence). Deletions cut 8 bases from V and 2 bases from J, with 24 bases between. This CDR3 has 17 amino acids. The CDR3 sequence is CASSRASMGGRQETQYF. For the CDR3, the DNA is TGTGCCAGTTCGAGGGCTAGCATGGGAGGCCGGCAAGAGACCCAGTACTTC.